This TCR beta chain was identified in a study of cytomegalovirus exposure and HLA in healthy donors. The study's findings and limits: There were reportedly fewer N-insertions in an Asian-associated ancestry cluster than the roughly 670-donor mean, in a later analysis. A later analysis linked a missense DCLRE1C variant to TCR beta V- and J-gene trimming. The study assumed roughly uniform donor sequencing depth for presence/absence analyses. Later, an analysis showed that TCR beta chains associated with HLA were more clonally expanded than others that were equally common.

V was clipped by 7 bases and J by 3 bases, with 15 bases between them. CDR1 is MDHEN, CDR2 SYDVKM, per germline. The CDR3 extends over 15 amino acids. Notes on this clone: Its antigen is undetermined.

The PCR employed 60 Vbeta primers together with 13 Jbeta primers. This table comes from immunoSEQ multiplex PCR, and its TCRdb copy is limited to in-frame clones, with some not included. The sample has 150,000 to 180,000 clones; 70% to 90% are singletons. This sequence joins TRBV28 and TRBJ1-4; unclear D gene. Sequencing used PBMCs. The sequence came from a woman aged 40 to 55 in good health and CMV-seropositive. The CDR3, as DNA: TGTGCCAGCACCTATAGCGGGGAGGCTAATGAAAAACTGTTTTTT. Amino acid sequence: CASTYSGEANEKLFF.